This T cell receptor beta chain was captured in a study of Ad26.COV2.S vaccination and SARS-CoV-2 variants. This sample's treatment: around 19 received Ad26.COV2.S at low or high dose, single or two shots; 5 received placebo; per-sample allocation not given. Specimen acquisition occurred on day 63 following the initial vaccine or placebo injection. Profiled with immunoSEQ multiplex PCR; TCRdb holds only in-frame clones, not every one. The table shows around 250,000 clones, with roughly 85% occurring only once. Per germline, CDR1 ENHRY and CDR2 SYGVKD. Trimming left V 3 bases short and J 8 bases short, with 19 bases between. The CDR3 has 15 residues.

The sequence derives from a person aged 18 to 65 who received the Ad26.COV2.S COVID-19 vaccine or a placebo. The source material was peripheral blood, sampled in a trial of Ad26.COV2.S vaccine versus placebo. V usage is TRBV10-3 and J usage is TRBJ1-2, with D tentatively TRBD1 (5 bases). In DNA form, the CDR3 reads TGTGCCATCAGTGACCTCAGTTCAGGGTTGCAGGGCTACACCTTC. Protein product: CAISDLSSGLQGYTF.